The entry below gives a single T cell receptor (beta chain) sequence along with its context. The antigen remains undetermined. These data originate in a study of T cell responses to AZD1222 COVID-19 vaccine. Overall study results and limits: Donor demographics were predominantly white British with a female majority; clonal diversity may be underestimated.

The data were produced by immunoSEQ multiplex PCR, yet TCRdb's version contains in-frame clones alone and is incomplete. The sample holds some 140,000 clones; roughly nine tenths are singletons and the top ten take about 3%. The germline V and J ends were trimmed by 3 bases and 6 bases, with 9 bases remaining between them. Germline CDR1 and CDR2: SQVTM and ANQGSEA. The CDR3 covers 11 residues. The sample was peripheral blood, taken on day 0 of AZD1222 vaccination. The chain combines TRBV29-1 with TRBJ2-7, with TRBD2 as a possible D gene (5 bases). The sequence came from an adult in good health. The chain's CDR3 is CSVELGSEQYF. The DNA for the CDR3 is TGCAGCGTTGAGTTGGGGAGCGAGCAGTACTTC.